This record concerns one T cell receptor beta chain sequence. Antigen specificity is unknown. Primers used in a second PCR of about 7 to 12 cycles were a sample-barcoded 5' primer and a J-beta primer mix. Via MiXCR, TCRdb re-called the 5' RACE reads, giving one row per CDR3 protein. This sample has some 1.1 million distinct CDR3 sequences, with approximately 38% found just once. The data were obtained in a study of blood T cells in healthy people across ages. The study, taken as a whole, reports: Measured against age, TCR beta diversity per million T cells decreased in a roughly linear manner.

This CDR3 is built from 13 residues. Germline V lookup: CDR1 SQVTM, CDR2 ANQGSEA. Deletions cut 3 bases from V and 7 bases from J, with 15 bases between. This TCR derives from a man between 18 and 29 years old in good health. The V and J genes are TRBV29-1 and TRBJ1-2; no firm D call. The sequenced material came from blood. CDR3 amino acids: CSVDRVPYSGYTF. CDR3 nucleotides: TGCAGCGTTGATCGGGTTCCCTATAGTGGCTACACCTTC.